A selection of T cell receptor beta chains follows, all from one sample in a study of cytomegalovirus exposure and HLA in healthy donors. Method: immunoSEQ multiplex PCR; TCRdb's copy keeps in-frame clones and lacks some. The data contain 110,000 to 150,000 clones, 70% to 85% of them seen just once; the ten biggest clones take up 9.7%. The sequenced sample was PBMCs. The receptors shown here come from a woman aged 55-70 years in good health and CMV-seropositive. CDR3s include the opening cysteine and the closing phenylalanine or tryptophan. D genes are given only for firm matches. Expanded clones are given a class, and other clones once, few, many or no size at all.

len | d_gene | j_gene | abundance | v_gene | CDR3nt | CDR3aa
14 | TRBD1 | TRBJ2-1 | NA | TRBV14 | TGTGCCAGCAGCCAAATCCGCGGACAGGGCCAACAGTTCTTC | CASSQIRGQGQQFF
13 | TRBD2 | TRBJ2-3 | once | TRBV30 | TGTGCCTGGAGTGGATTAGCGGGAAATACGCAGTATTTT | CAWSGLAGNTQYF
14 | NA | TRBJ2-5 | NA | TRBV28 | TGTGCCAGCAGTGATCTAGCGACCCAAGAGACCCAGTACTTC | CASSDLATQETQYF
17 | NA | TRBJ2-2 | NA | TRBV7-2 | TGTGCCAGCAGCTCTTGGTGGGACACCTCGAACACCGGGGAGCTGTTTTTT | CASSSWWDTSNTGELFF
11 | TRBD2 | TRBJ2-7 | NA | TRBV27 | TGTGCCAGCCAAGCGGGAGATGAGCAGTACTTC | CASQAGDEQYF
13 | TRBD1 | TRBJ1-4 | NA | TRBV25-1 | TGTGCCAGCAGTGAATTGGGGGACAGGGGACTGTTTTTT | CASSELGDRGLFF
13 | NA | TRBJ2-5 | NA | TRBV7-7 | TGTGCTAGCAGCTTACGCGACCAAGAGACCCAGTACTTC | CASSLRDQETQYF
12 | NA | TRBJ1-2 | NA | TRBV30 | TGTGCCTGGAGTGTACAAAAAGTCGGCTACACCTTC | CAWSVQKVGYTF
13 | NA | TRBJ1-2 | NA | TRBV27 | TGTGCCAGCAGTTCCCGTTCGGGCTATGGCTACACCTTC | CASSSRSGYGYTF
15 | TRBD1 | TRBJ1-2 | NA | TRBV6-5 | TGTGCCAGCAGTTCGATTGGGACAGCGGGCTATGGCTACACCTTC | CASSSIGTAGYGYTF
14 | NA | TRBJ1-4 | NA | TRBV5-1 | TGCGCCAGCAGCTTGCTCGGACTTAATGAAAAACTGTTTTTT | CASSLLGLNEKLFF
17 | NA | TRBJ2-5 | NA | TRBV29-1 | TGCAGCGCCTCAGGGGACCTAAAACAGGGAAACCAAGAGACCCAGTACTTC | CSASGDLKQGNQETQYF
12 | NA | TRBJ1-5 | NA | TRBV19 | TGTGCCAGTAGTATCGGGGGGCGGCCCCAGCATTTT | CASSIGGRPQHF
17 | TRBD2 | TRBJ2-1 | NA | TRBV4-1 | TGCGCCAGCAGCCAAAGGGTAAGCGGGAGTCCCTACAATGAGCAGTTCTTC | CASSQRVSGSPYNEQFF